One sample yielded the 8 T cell receptor beta chains listed below, sequenced in a study of a mutant IDH1 vaccine in newly diagnosed glioma (dated by TCRdb to the early 2020s). The antigens these receptors bind are not known. The method behind the library was the immunoSEQ multiplex PCR assay. TCRdb's version of the immuneACCESS table is confined to in-frame rearrangements and falls short of the full clone set. An unresolved V gene accounts for under half of the shortfall where checked; the remainder is of unknown origin. The sample table contains 40,000 or so clones; only one count was recorded for 70% to 85% of them. Roughly 20% of the sample is in the top ten clones. The time point label, read with the paper, signifies: week 47, end of study. Every vaccine dose consisted of 300 ug of a 20-mer mutant IDH1 peptide in Montanide, administered subcutaneously together with topical imiquimod. Sequenced material: PBMCs, taken from a glioma patient whose treatment included an IDH1 peptide vaccine. Every receptor here comes from a man between 18 and 35 years old with glioma. Some clones in this sample may be carry-over from other donors' samples.

This rearrangement joins TRBV5-8 to TRBJ2-7; D not certain. The CDR3 totals 13 residues. Per the germline V gene, CDR1 is SGHTS and CDR2 is YDEGEE. The V gene lost 0 bases and the J gene lost 6 bases, with 10 bases spanning the gap. Written as DNA, the CDR3 is TGTGCCAGCAGCTTGGGAGGCACCAGCGAGCAGTACTTC. Its translation is CASSLGGTSEQYF.

The chain uses TRBV18 and TRBJ1-5; D is ambiguous. Looked up from germline, CDR1 is KGHSH and CDR2 is LQKENI. This CDR3 has 13 residues. Trimming cost V 3 bases and J 9 bases, with 12 bases left between them. The DNA of the CDR3 is TGTGCCAGCTCACCGAGAAGCGATGGGCCCCAGCATTTT. Translating it yields CASSPRSDGPQHF.

The rearrangement uses TRBV5-5 and TRBJ1-2; TRBD1 matches 8 bases. V gave up 6 bases and J gave up 4 bases; unmatched junction bases: 14. The CDR3 spans 16 residues. Per germline, CDR1 SGHKS and CDR2 YYEKEE (reference sequence). The CDR3 sequence: CASTRGQGNFGYGYTF. The CDR3 DNA reads as TGTGCCAGCACCCGAGGACAGGGTAATTTCGGCTATGGCTACACCTTC.

CDR3 residues: CASKGGDAYEQYF. The DNA of the CDR3 is TGTGCCAGCAAGGGTGGGGACGCCTACGAGCAGTACTTC. The chain has TRBV2 and TRBJ2-7; D is tentatively TRBD1 or TRBD2 (5 bases each). V dropped 7 bases and J dropped 2 bases, with 12 bases sitting between them. From germline, CDR1 is SNHLY and CDR2 FYNNEI. This CDR3 has 13 amino acids.

The CDR3 loop reads CASSARGFWTDTQYF. CDR3 sequence (DNA): TGTGCCAGCAGCGCCCGGGGGTTTTGGACAGATACGCAGTATTTT. The chain employs TRBV9 and TRBJ2-3; possibly TRBD2 for D (6 bases). V lost 3 bases, J lost 3 bases, and 14 bases lay in between. CDR1 is SGDLS and CDR2 is YYNGEE in the germline V gene. This CDR3 spans 15 amino acids.

This chain uses TRBV6-6 with TRBJ2-2, with TRBD1 matching over 8 bases. V was pared by 1 base and J by 5 bases, with 6 bases of the junction left unmatched. The CDR3 is 16 amino acids. In germline, CDR1 is MNHNY, CDR2 SVGAGI (reference sequence). The DNA of the CDR3 is TGTGCCAGCAGTTACTTACAGGGGGTAGGAACCGGGGAGCTGTTTTTT. Protein sequence: CASSYLQGVGTGELFF.

This clone was counted a few times. This chain links TRBV19 with TRBJ1-2; no definite D call. CDR1 LNHDA and CDR2 SQIVND come from the germline V gene (reference sequence). The V end was cut by 7 bases, the J end by 6 bases, with 12 bases between. The CDR3 extends over 12 amino acids. DNA for the CDR3: TGTGCCAGTATCGGGATGCAGCATGGCTACACCTTC. Protein sequence: CASIGMQHGYTF.

This chain uses TRBV29-1 with TRBJ2-7; no definite D call. The CDR3 extends over 14 amino acids. Germline V gene data show CDR1 as SQVTM and CDR2 as ANQGSEA. Between the trimmed V and J ends, which lost 2 bases and 4 bases, there was a span of 15 bases. The CDR3 nucleotides read TGCAGCGTTGAATTTGGCATCCGAGGTTACGAGCAGTACTTC. Residues: CSVEFGIRGYEQYF.